Sequencing of this T cell receptor (beta chain) was carried out in a study of shared clonotypes between healthy human individuals. With regard to this clone: The antigen is not known.

Study-wide results and caveats: The study found approximately 5% of naive CD4 clonotypes shared across a few donors.

As handled by the study authors: ImmunoSEQ output held junction-only sequences without quality scores, so filtering differed. The repertoire was sequenced with immunoSEQ multiplex PCR; TCRdb's copy has only in-frame clones and lacks some. Clone size and V and J calls were adopted from that table, with D and trimming inferred from the DNA. The sample has 950,000 to 1,100,000 clones; about 75% are singletons. The germline V gene has CDR1 GTSNPN and CDR2 SVGIG (reference sequence). J was trimmed by 3 bases and V by 2 bases; bases with no gene match: 3. The CDR3 totals 13 residues. This TCR came from a man between 18 and 29 years old in good health. The sequenced sample was memory CD4+ T cells sorted from blood. The subset was: CD45RA-negative fraction. This chain joins TRBV30 and TRBJ2-5, with 7 positions matching TRBD1. Here the CDR3 reads CAWSSGQKETQYF. The CDR3 DNA sequence: TGTGCCTGGAGTTCGGGACAGAAAGAGACCCAGTACTTC.